This T cell receptor beta chain appears in the sequencing data of a study of CD8+ T cells in alopecia areata. About the research overall: Treatment comprised oral tofacitinib, 5 to 10 mg twice daily, in treated patients.

Extracted RNA was reverse transcribed, and the resulting cDNA served as sequencing template. The repertoire was sequenced with immunoSEQ multiplex PCR; TCRdb's copy has only in-frame clones and lacks some. The table has approximately 180,000 clones, more than 60% seen once. V was pared by 5 bases and J by 11 bases, with 22 bases between. This CDR3 has 16 amino acids. Germline-derived CDR1 and CDR2 are SEHNR and FQNEAQ (reference sequence). The rearrangement joins TRBV7-9 to TRBJ1-6; a possible D gene is TRBD1 (5 bases). The input for sequencing was CD4+ T cells sorted from blood, taken at week 0. The sequence was obtained from a human donor with alopecia areata. DNA for the CDR3: TGTGCCAGCAGCACCGACAGAGCCTCTAGGCTGGCACCCCTCCACTTT. Translated, it gives CASSTDRASRLAPLHF.